The entry that follows covers one T cell receptor beta chain sequence. The antigen is undetermined. Using immunoSEQ multiplex PCR, the repertoire was profiled, and TCRdb retains in-frame clones only, with some absent. The table lists a few hundred thousand clones, over 75% of them singletons, with roughly 17% in the top ten. CD45RO+ cells went into CD8 memory alongside CCR7-negative CD45RA+ TemRA cells. The data derive from a study of shared clonotypes between healthy human individuals. Whole-study results and caveats: How much donors shared clonotypes was expected to be affected by sequencing depth. Sharing across four donors was highest in naive CD4 (roughly 5%) and lowest in memory CD8 (0.4%).

The source material was memory CD8+ T cells sorted from blood. The sample's subset: CD45RO+ cells pooled with CCR7-negative TemRA cells. This receptor was identified in a man aged 18 to 30 in good health.

For the CDR3, the DNA is TGTGCCAGCAGAGCGCCGTTTACCTACGAGCAGTACTTC. This sequence encodes CASRAPFTYEQYF. The chain carries TRBV21-1 and TRBJ2-7; the table names TRBD2, a call not compared with the DNA. TRBV21-1 is given as a pseudogene. The CDR3 sequence is 13 residues long.